Given below is one TCR beta chain in context. Its specificity is unknown. The study ran its PCR with 60 Vbeta and 13 Jbeta primers. Assay used: immunoSEQ multiplex PCR; TCRdb lists only in-frame clones, some missing. The table has roughly 200,000 clones, roughly 68% seen once. The CDR3 is 16 amino acids. With 1 base clipped from V and 0 bases from J, the junction kept 5 bases outside the gene matches. CDR1 and CDR2 (germline): SEHNR, FQNEAQ (reference sequence). This sample was included in a study of cytomegalovirus exposure and HLA in healthy donors. Across the whole study: In terms of ancestry, the Caucasian-associated cluster contained about 81% of the approximately 400 genotyped donors.

Findings of the study overall: The records held CMV serostatus as the only immune exposure information. A later analysis linked 15,000 to 20,000 TCR beta sequences to HLA alleles at 0.05 false discovery rate. Presence/absence results assume similar sequencing depth per donor, which may not hold.

The V call is TRBV7-9, the J call TRBJ2-7; 8 nucleotides align to TRBD1. This TCR came from a woman in her 30s in good health and CMV-seronegative. The sample taken for sequencing was PBMCs. CDR3 DNA sequence: TGTGCCAGCAGCTTAGGGACAGGGTTGAGCTCCTACGAGCAGTACTTC. It is translated as CASSLGTGLSSYEQYF.